Sequencing of this TCR beta chain was carried out in a study of radiation and T cells in renal cell carcinoma. Broader study findings: In blood, top tumor clones expanded by 2 weeks, shrinking by 4. Baseline intratumoral clonotype presence is unknown without pretreatment biopsies.

Measured with immunoSEQ multiplex PCR; TCRdb has only the in-frame clones, and not every one. This sample has over 60,000 clones; roughly 79% occur once, and the top ten carry roughly 7%. Losses at the gene ends were 5 bases for V and 3 bases for J; bases not matched to a gene: 8. This CDR3 spans 15 amino acids. Germline assignment: CDR1 MNHEY and CDR2 SVGAGI. The time point denotes: blood 2 weeks post-SBRT. Stated treatment: 15 Gy SBRT to primary tumor, nephrectomy 4 weeks later. Serial blood draws occurred at baseline and 2 and 4 weeks post-SBRT. The patient's renal cell carcinoma had clear cell pathology. About this clone itself: Its antigen is undetermined.

The sequence came from a man aged 60 to 69 with renal cell carcinoma. The sequencing here drew on blood, taken from a patient whose treatment included radiotherapy and nephrectomy. This rearrangement joins TRBV6-5 to TRBJ1-2, with 8 bases identical to TRBD1. The CDR3 reads CASSGLDRAYYGYTF. The CDR3 DNA is TGTGCCAGCAGTGGCTTGGACAGGGCCTACTATGGCTACACCTTC.